The 11 T cell receptor beta chains below all came from one sample that was sequenced in a study of cytomegalovirus exposure and HLA in healthy donors (dated by TCRdb to 2017 to 2019). Libraries were built with the immunoSEQ multiplex PCR assay. The immuneACCESS repertoire file appears here via TCRdb, limited to in-frame rearrangements. These files lack a portion of the clones; in checked studies, under half of the deficit traces to unresolved V genes, and the cause of the others is not known. This sample has fewer than 200,000 clones in its table, and around 92% of those were observed once. The top ten clonotypes cover 4% to 5% of the sample. Sequenced input: PBMCs. The receptor set was obtained from a man aged 18 to 30 in good health and CMV-seropositive.

The J gene is TRBJ2-3, the V gene TRBV27; TRBD1 matches at 10 bases. Germline lookup yields CDR1 MNHEY and CDR2 SMNVEV (reference sequence). After removal of 3 bases from V and 3 bases from J, the junction contained 9 bases not matched to a gene. The CDR3 length is 17 residues. CDR3 residues: CASSFWGTGVQTDTQYF. As DNA, the CDR3 is TGTGCCAGCAGTTTTTGGGGGACAGGGGTTCAAACAGATACGCAGTATTTT.

This clone showed up just a few times. The J gene is TRBJ1-2, the V gene TRBV30; D is possibly TRBD1 (5 bases). This CDR3 is built from 13 residues. The ends were cut back, 8 bases at V and 4 bases at J, with 17 bases in the middle. Germline CDR1 is GTSNPN and CDR2 is SVGIG (reference sequence). The CDR3 reads CAGERGQLYGYTF. The CDR3 nucleotides are TGTGCCGGAGAGCGGGGCCAGCTCTATGGCTACACCTTC. The complete variable domain, with remaining parts taken from reference TRBV30 and TRBJ1-2, reads SQTIHQWPATLVQPVGSPLSLECTVEGTSNPNLYWYRQAAGRGLQLLFYSVGIGQISSEVPQNLSASRPQDRQFILSSKKLLLSDSGFYLCAGERGQLYGYTFGSGTRLTVV.

The chain uses TRBV19 and TRBJ2-7, with 7 bases matching TRBD1. J gave up 2 bases and V 5 bases, and 6 bases lay outside the gene matches. Looked up from germline, CDR1 is LNHDA and CDR2 is SQIVND (reference sequence). CDR3 length: 14 amino acids. The CDR3 spells CASSYGTETYEQYF. The CDR3 nucleotides are TGTGCCAGTAGTTATGGGACAGAGACCTACGAGCAGTACTTC. The full variable domain, rest sourced from reference TRBV19 and TRBJ2-7, is DGGITQSPKYLFRKEGQNVTLSCEQNLNHDAMYWYRQDPGQGLRLIYYSQIVNDFQKGDIAEGYSVSREKKESFPLTVTSAQKNPTAFYLCASSYGTETYEQYFGPGTRLTVT.

This clone was recorded only once. The chain joins TRBV28 to TRBJ2-1; TRBD2 agrees at 9 bases. This CDR3 is 15 amino acids long. Germline lookup yields CDR1 MDHEN and CDR2 SYDVKM. The V segment lost 2 bases and the J segment 9 bases; nucleotides outside the gene matches: 8. The CDR3 region is CASSLPRLAGLEQFF. The CDR3 nucleotides are TGTGCCAGCAGTTTACCCCGGCTAGCGGGACTTGAGCAGTTCTTC.

The chain combines TRBV7-3 with TRBJ2-3; 12 nucleotides line up with TRBD2. This CDR3 region has 16 residues. J lost 2 bases, V lost 5 bases, and 5 bases had no gene match. Germline V lookup: CDR1 SGHTA, CDR2 FQGTGA. The chain's CDR3 is CASSLGLAGFTDTQYF. CDR3 DNA sequence: TGTGCCAGCAGCCTCGGACTAGCGGGATTCACAGATACGCAGTATTTT.

The chain combines TRBV6-1 with TRBJ1-5; 7 bases map to TRBD1. This CDR3 region has 13 residues. Trimming cost V 7 bases and J 6 bases; bases outside gene matches: 6. Germline lookup yields CDR1 MNHNS and CDR2 SASEGT. In nucleotides, the CDR3 is TGTGCCAGCATTCAGACAGGGACTCAGCCCCAGCATTTT. It translates to CASIQTGTQPQHF.

The chain uses TRBV5-4 and TRBJ2-1; the match to TRBD2 covers 7 bases. The CDR3 consists of 15 residues. CDR1 is SGHNT, CDR2 YYREEE, per germline (reference sequence). The V segment lost 2 bases and the J segment 7 bases; nucleotides outside the gene matches: 9. The CDR3, as DNA: TGTGCCAGCAGCTTTCTAGCGGAAAGGAGGAATGAGCAGTTCTTC. As protein: CASSFLAERRNEQFF.

The chain uses TRBV30 and TRBJ1-5, with a tentative D call TRBD1 (5 bases). The V gene lost 1 base and the J gene lost 4 bases, with 8 bases spanning the gap. The CDR3 has 13 amino acids. The germline gives CDR1 GTSNPN, CDR2 SVGIG (reference sequence). The CDR3 DNA reads TGTGCCTGGAGTGAGACAGATAATCAGCCCCAGCATTTT. Translated: CAWSETDNQPQHF.

This chain links TRBV7-6 with TRBJ2-3, with D possibly being TRBD1 (8 bases). Trimming cost V 2 bases and J 1 base, with 16 bases left between them. The germline V gene has CDR1 SGHVS and CDR2 FNYEAQ. CDR3 length: 17 residues. The CDR3 loop is CASSLKRDRPRTDTQYF. DNA of the CDR3: TGTGCCAGCAGCTTAAAGCGGGACAGGCCCCGCACAGATACGCAGTATTTT.

This clone was picked up a small number of times. J is TRBJ2-7 and V is TRBV6-5; 10 bases align to TRBD2. The CDR3 is 15 amino acids. Trimming cost V 5 bases and J 3 bases; bases outside gene matches: 7. CDR1 is MNHEY, CDR2 SVGAGI, per germline. CDR3 in DNA: TGTGCCAGCAGTCAGAACAGCGGGAGGGTCTACGAGCAGTACTTC. It translates to CASSQNSGRVYEQYF.

The chain employs TRBV2 and TRBJ2-7; TRBD1 is a possible D gene (6 bases). Germline V gives CDR1 SNHLY, CDR2 FYNNEI. V dropped 1 base and J dropped 3 bases, with 10 bases sitting between them. This CDR3 spans 14 amino acids. The CDR3 DNA sequence: TGTGCCAGCAGTGAAGAGGGGGAAGTCTACGAGCAGTACTTC. It yields the protein CASSEEGEVYEQYF.